The 27 T cell receptor beta chains presented below share a single source sample, sequenced in a study of response to subunit inactivated influenza vaccine. Each CDR3 protein is one row after TCRdb ran MiXCR on the RT-PCR reads. Among more than 200,000 distinct CDR3 sequences listed, roughly an eighth were seen once. The material was non-naive T cells sorted from PBMCs, obtained 14 days before vaccination. These receptors originate from a man in his fifties who received an inactivated influenza vaccine.

This clonotype has just a few counts. J is TRBJ1-1 and V is TRBV5-6, with no clear D. The CDR3 is 11 amino acids. V was trimmed by 4 bases and J by 2 bases, leaving 3 bases between them. Germline V gene lookup returns CDR1 SGHDT and CDR2 YYEEEE. The CDR3 loop is CASSKNTEAFF. CDR3 bases: TGTGCCAGCAGCAAAAACACTGAAGCTTTCTTT.

This clonotype has a handful of counts. The rearrangement joins TRBV20-1 to TRBJ2-1; TRBD2 agrees at 11 bases. This CDR3 spans 17 amino acids. The V gene's germline CDR1 is DFQATT and CDR2 SNEGSKA (reference sequence). Unmatched junction bases numbered 18, after V lost 7 bases and J lost 7 bases. CDR3 bases: TGCAGTGGCGCAAGAGCGGGTAGCGGGAGGGCGGGAAATGAGCAGTTCTTC. Protein product: CSGARAGSGRAGNEQFF.

This clonotype was recorded at least ten times. The chain recombines TRBV5-1 with TRBJ2-1, with a possible D match to TRBD1 (6 bases). In germline, CDR1 is SGHRS, CDR2 YFSETQ. The V end lost 0 bases, the J end lost 16 bases, and 11 bases lay between the germline ends. The CDR3 covers 11 residues. The chain's CDR3 is CASSLGQAVFF. The DNA for the CDR3 is TGCGCCAGCAGCTTGGGACAGGCAGTCTTCTTC.

This clonotype was picked up a small number of times. The chain carries TRBV14 and TRBJ2-6, with a tentative D call TRBD1 (5 bases). Germline V gives CDR1 SGHDN, CDR2 FVKESK. Trimming shortened V by 5 bases and J by 0 bases, and 11 bases separated the two germline ends. The CDR3 loop spans 16 amino acids. The CDR3: CASSSGQASGANVLTF. CDR3 DNA sequence: TGTGCCAGCAGCTCAGGGCAGGCCTCTGGGGCCAACGTCCTGACTTTC.

The sample holds a few counts of this clonotype. The gene calls are TRBV12-3 or TRBV12-4 and TRBJ2-1, with 14 positions matching TRBD2. The CDR3 runs 19 residues. J gave up 4 bases and V 4 bases, and 12 bases lay outside the gene matches. The CDR3 coding sequence is TGTGCCAGCAGTTCTCCGGGACTAGCGGGAGTCAGTCCTTACAATGAGCAGTTCTTC. Protein sequence: CASSSPGLAGVSPYNEQFF.

This rearrangement joins TRBV5-1 to TRBJ2-2; 7 bases fit TRBD1. Germline V CDR1 and CDR2: SGHRS, YFSETQ. This CDR3 is 15 amino acids long. The V gene end was trimmed by 4 bases and the J gene end by 3 bases; junction bases not matched to a gene: 6. The CDR3, as DNA: TGCGCCAGCAGCAAAGGACAGGTTGACACCGGGGAGCTGTTTTTT. Its protein is CASSKGQVDTGELFF.

This chain links TRBV15 with TRBJ2-3, with 10 bases lining up with TRBD1. The V gene end was trimmed by 3 bases and the J gene end by 6 bases; junction bases not matched to a gene: 9. This CDR3 has 16 residues. CDR1 and CDR2 (germline): LNHNV, YYDKDF (reference sequence). The CDR3 sequence is CATSRDGTGAWDTQYF. The CDR3 DNA reads TGTGCCACCAGCAGGGATGGGACAGGGGCCTGGGATACGCAGTATTTT.

This clonotype was observed many times. V usage is TRBV27 and J usage is TRBJ2-1; no reliable D call. This CDR3 has 11 amino acids. Germline CDR1 is MNHEY and CDR2 is SMNVEV (reference sequence). Deletions cut 8 bases from V and 7 bases from J, with 9 bases between. The CDR3 protein is CASQDWNEQFF. DNA of the CDR3: TGTGCCAGCCAGGATTGGAATGAGCAGTTCTTC.

This chain links TRBV15 with TRBJ2-7; the D call may be TRBD1 or TRBD2 (5 bases each). Germline V gene data show CDR1 as LNHNV and CDR2 as YYDKDF (reference sequence). V lost 3 bases, J lost 7 bases, and 13 bases lay in between. The CDR3 length is 13 residues. Here the CDR3 reads CATSSVRDQEQYF. The CDR3 bases are TGTGCCACCAGCAGTGTCAGGGACCAGGAGCAGTACTTC.

There are a few counts of this clonotype. This rearrangement joins TRBV10-3 to TRBJ1-2, with a tentative D call TRBD1 (5 bases). V lost 6 bases, J lost 4 bases, and 12 bases lay in between. CDR3 size: 13 residues. Germline assignment: CDR1 ENHRY and CDR2 SYGVKD. CDR3 nucleotide sequence: TGTGCCATCAGCCCACAGGAAATCTATGGCTACACCTTC. This sequence encodes CAISPQEIYGYTF.

In its sample, this clonotype was seen a few times. The chain recombines TRBV4-2 with TRBJ2-1; 7 nucleotides agree with TRBD2. In germline, CDR1 is LGHNA, CDR2 YNFKEQ. The CDR3 is 12 amino acids. V dropped 2 bases and J dropped 10; count of bases not matched to a gene: 2. The chain's CDR3 is CASSQTAGEQFF. The CDR3 DNA sequence: TGTGCCAGCAGCCAAACAGCGGGGGAGCAGTTCTTC.

This clonotype was counted ten times or more. The V call is TRBV20-1, the J call TRBJ2-1, with D perhaps being TRBD1 or TRBD2 (6 bases each). V lost 4 bases to trimming and J lost 3 bases, with 22 bases between them. CDR1 and CDR2 (germline): DFQATT, SNEGSKA (reference sequence). There are 17 residues in the CDR3. The CDR3 protein is CSAIGGSRGSYYNEQFF. The DNA for the CDR3 is TGCAGTGCTATAGGAGGGTCGAGGGGGAGCTACTACAATGAGCAGTTCTTC.

The chain links TRBV12-3 or TRBV12-4 to TRBJ2-7; 8 bases align to TRBD1. V dropped 5 bases and J dropped 5; count of bases not matched to a gene: 8. The CDR3 is 14 amino acids. CDR3 in amino acids: CASSVRDRHHEQYF. The CDR3 region has the DNA TGTGCCAGCAGTGTCCGGGACAGGCACCACGAGCAGTACTTC.

Many counts were recorded for this clonotype. The chain links TRBV28 to TRBJ2-3; D uncertain. The V and J ends lost 3 bases and 1 base respectively, with 8 bases between them. Germline loops: CDR1 MDHEN, CDR2 SYDVKM. The CDR3 spans 14 residues. The CDR3 loop reads CASSFDSGTDTQYF. The CDR3 region has the DNA TGTGCCAGCAGTTTTGACTCTGGCACAGATACGCAGTATTTT.

Many counts were recorded for this clonotype. The chain links TRBV15 to TRBJ2-1; no clear D. Trimming removed 4 bases at V and 0 bases at J, with 10 bases between. Germline V gene sequence: CDR1 LNHNV, CDR2 YYDKDF (reference sequence). The CDR3 totals 15 residues. The CDR3 nucleotides read TGTGCCACCAGCAAGGCCGGTGGCTCCTACAATGAGCAGTTCTTC. Encoded protein: CATSKAGGSYNEQFF.

The J gene is TRBJ2-1, the V gene TRBV11-1; 7 nucleotides align to TRBD1. V shed 0 bases and J 1 base; nucleotides not matched to a gene: 3. The CDR3 runs 16 residues. The V gene's germline CDR1 is SGHAT and CDR2 FQDESV (reference sequence). CDR3 residues: CASSLAGTVSYNEQFF. The CDR3 coding sequence is TGTGCCAGCAGCTTAGCGGGGACAGTTTCCTACAATGAGCAGTTCTTC. Variable domain in full (rest from reference TRBV11-1 and TRBJ2-1): EAEVAQSPRYKITEKSQAVAFWCDPISGHATLYWYRQILGQGPELLVQFQDESVVDDSQLPKDRFSAERLKGVDSTLKIQPAELGDSAMYLCASSLAGTVSYNEQFFGPGTRLTVL.

The J gene is TRBJ2-3, the V gene TRBV5-1, with TRBD2 matching 7 bases. V shed 5 bases and J 5 bases; nucleotides not matched to a gene: 11. This CDR3 comprises 15 residues. Germline V gives CDR1 SGHRS, CDR2 YFSETQ. The CDR3 DNA reads TGCGCCAGCAGTTCAACTGAGGGGAGGGTAGATACGCAGTATTTT. Translation: CASSSTEGRVDTQYF.

At least ten counts were recorded for this clonotype. This chain connects TRBV25-1 to TRBJ1-2, with no clear D. The CDR3 loop spans 14 amino acids. V was trimmed by 5 bases and J by 3 bases, leaving 13 bases between them. From germline, CDR1 is MGHDK and CDR2 SYGVNS. This chain's CDR3 is CASSPGAGYYGYTF. The CDR3 bases are TGTGCCAGCAGTCCGGGCGCCGGCTACTATGGCTACACCTTC.

The J gene is TRBJ2-1, the V gene TRBV7-9; D remains unclear. The length of the CDR3 is 14 residues. The V and J ends lost 1 base and 7 bases respectively, with 11 bases between them. The germline V gene encodes CDR1 SEHNR and CDR2 FQNEAQ (reference sequence). The CDR3 DNA follows: TGTGCCAGCAGCTTAGGGGGTCACGGGAATGAGCAGTTCTTC. Translated, it gives CASSLGGHGNEQFF.

This clonotype was detected only a few times. This chain connects TRBV14 to TRBJ2-3; 10 nucleotides align to TRBD2. J lost 3 bases, V lost 1 base, and 10 bases had no gene match. CDR3 size: 18 residues. Germline assignment: CDR1 SGHDN and CDR2 FVKESK. CDR3 sequence (DNA): TGTGCCAGCAGCCAAGTTTCTAGCGGGAGTATTTGGACAGATACGCAGTATTTT. Translated, it gives CASSQVSSGSIWTDTQYF.

This chain joins TRBV6-6 and TRBJ2-3, with D uncertain. The V gene lost 6 bases and the J gene lost 2 bases, with 6 bases spanning the gap. Germline CDR1 is MNHNY and CDR2 is SVGAGI (reference sequence). The CDR3 is 12 amino acids. CDR3 in amino acids: CASSSFTDTQYF. In nucleotides, the CDR3 is TGTGCCAGCAGCTCCTTCACAGATACGCAGTATTTT.

J is TRBJ1-2 and V is TRBV10-3, with unresolved D. Between the trimmed V and J ends, which lost 1 base and 14 bases, there was a span of 17 bases. CDR1 is ENHRY and CDR2 is SYGVKD in the germline V gene. The CDR3 extends over 13 amino acids. The CDR3 spells CAISEFGEGYGTF. The CDR3 DNA reads TGTGCCATCAGTGAGTTCGGGGAGGGCTACGGGACCTTC.

CDR3 loop: CAISGNSYEQYF. Here the CDR3 DNA reads TGTGCCATCAGTGGTAACAGCTACGAGCAGTACTTC. V is TRBV10-3 and J is TRBJ2-7; D remains unclear. This CDR3 comprises 12 residues. The V and J ends lost 4 bases and 3 bases respectively, with 7 bases between them. Germline assignment: CDR1 ENHRY and CDR2 SYGVKD.

The chain couples TRBV3-1 to TRBJ2-3; 15 nucleotides agree with TRBD2. The CDR3 runs 19 residues. The V gene end was trimmed by 11 bases and the J gene end by 0 bases; junction bases not matched to a gene: 15. Germline V gives CDR1 LGHDT, CDR2 YNNKEL (reference sequence). The CDR3 loop reads CACCSGTSGGLGSTDTQYF. The CDR3 DNA sequence: TGTGCCTGCTGTTCCGGGACTAGCGGGGGGCTTGGGAGCACAGATACGCAGTATTTT.

The chain has TRBV20-1 and TRBJ2-7, with D perhaps matching TRBD1 (5 bases). From germline, CDR1 is DFQATT and CDR2 SNEGSKA (reference sequence). The ends were cut back, 1 base at V and 3 bases at J, with 19 bases in the middle. This CDR3 is 16 amino acids long. For the CDR3, the DNA is TGCAGTGCTAGAGTTCTCGACCCCTTGGGGCTCTACGAGCAGTACTTC. Translated, it gives CSARVLDPLGLYEQYF.

This chain's CDR3 is CASKFSVFSSGSSYNEQFF. The CDR3 nucleotides are TGTGCCAGCAAGTTTTCGGTTTTCTCTAGCGGCAGCTCCTACAATGAGCAGTTCTTC. The V gene is TRBV27, the J gene TRBJ2-1; 7 bases line up with TRBD2. The CDR3 has 19 residues. V shed 7 bases and J 0 bases; nucleotides not matched to a gene: 18. CDR1 is MNHEY and CDR2 is SMNVEV in the germline V gene (reference sequence).

The chain is built from TRBV4-2 and TRBJ1-4; D is undetermined. The CDR3 length is 14 residues. CDR1 is LGHNA, CDR2 YNFKEQ, per germline. V gave up 3 bases and J gave up 7 bases, with 12 bases separating them. CDR3 nucleotide sequence: TGTGCCAGCAGCCACGACTTCTGGGTTGAAAAACTGTTTTTT. This codes for CASSHDFWVEKLFF.